What follows are 4 T cell receptor beta chains derived from one specimen sequenced in a study of cytomegalovirus exposure and HLA in healthy donors. The PCR used 60 Vbeta and 13 Jbeta primers. Libraries were prepared by immunoSEQ multiplex PCR; TCRdb keeps only in-frame clonotypes and omits some of them. This table has approximately 90,000 clones, 70% appearing once. Material: PBMCs. These receptor sequences come from a woman aged 45-65 years in good health and CMV-seropositive.

This chain uses TRBV5-1 with TRBJ2-3; 10 bases align to TRBD2. Per germline, CDR1 SGHRS and CDR2 YFSETQ. J gave up 1 base and V 4 bases, and 3 bases lay outside the gene matches. This CDR3 comprises 15 residues. CDR3: CASSPGLAGTDTQYF. Written as DNA, the CDR3 is TGCGCCAGCAGCCCCGGACTAGCGGGCACAGATACGCAGTATTTT.

The CDR3, as DNA: TGTGCCAGCAGTTACTCGACAGGGGGGAATGAAAAACTGTTTTTT. It encodes CASSYSTGGNEKLFF. The rearrangement links TRBV6-5 to TRBJ1-4; 9 nucleotides line up with TRBD1. Germline V lookup: CDR1 MNHEY, CDR2 SVGAGI. The CDR3 has 15 residues. The V and J ends lost 0 bases and 5 bases, in that order; junction bases with no gene match: 1.

On this clone itself: One junction end does not reproduce the germline sequence, and a read error may be involved. This same CDR3 is encoded by further DNA sequences in the sample. This chain uses TRBV5-4 with TRBJ2-3; TRBD2 matches at 10 bases. This CDR3 contains 16 residues. Germline V gene lookup returns CDR1 SGHNT and CDR2 YYREEE (reference sequence). The CDR3 coding sequence is TGTGCTAGCAGCCCGCGACTAGCGGGTAGCACAGATACGCAGTATTTT. Translating it yields CASSPRLAGSTDTQYF.

This clone was observed once. The genes are TRBV5-1 and TRBJ2-3, with TRBD1 matching over 10 bases. The CDR3 covers 16 residues. J was trimmed by 2 bases and V by 2 bases; bases with no gene match: 5. Germline V gene sequence: CDR1 SGHRS, CDR2 YFSETQ. The CDR3 spells CASSLGDRGYTDTQYF. CDR3 sequence (DNA): TGCGCCAGCAGCTTAGGGGACAGGGGATACACAGATACGCAGTATTTT.